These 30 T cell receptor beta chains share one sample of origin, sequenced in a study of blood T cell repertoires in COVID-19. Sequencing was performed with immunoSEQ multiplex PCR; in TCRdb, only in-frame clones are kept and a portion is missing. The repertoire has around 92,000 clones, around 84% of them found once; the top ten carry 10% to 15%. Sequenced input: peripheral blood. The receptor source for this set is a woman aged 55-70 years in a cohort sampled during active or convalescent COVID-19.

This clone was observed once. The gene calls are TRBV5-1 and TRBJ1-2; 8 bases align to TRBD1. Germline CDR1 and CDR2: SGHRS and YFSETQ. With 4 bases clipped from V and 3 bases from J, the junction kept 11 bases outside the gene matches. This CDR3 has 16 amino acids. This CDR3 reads CASSRRQGSSDYGYTF. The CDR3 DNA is TGCGCCAGCAGCAGGAGACAGGGGAGTTCGGACTATGGCTACACCTTC.

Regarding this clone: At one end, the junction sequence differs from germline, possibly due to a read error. CDR3 DNA sequence: TGTGCCAGCACCGGGACTAGACGTTCCTACAAGCAGTACTTC. Its translation is CASTGTRRSYKQYF. This rearrangement joins TRBV28 to TRBJ2-7, with TRBD2 identical over 8 bases. Per germline, CDR1 MDHEN and CDR2 SYDVKM. This CDR3 contains 14 residues.

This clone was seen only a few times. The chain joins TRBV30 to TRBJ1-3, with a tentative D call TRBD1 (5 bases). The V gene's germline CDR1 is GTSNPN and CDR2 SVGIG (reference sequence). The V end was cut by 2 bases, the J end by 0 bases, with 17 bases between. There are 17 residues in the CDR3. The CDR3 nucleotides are TGTGCCTGGAGTCCAATTTCAGGGAAACGCTCTGGAAACACCATATATTTT. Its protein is CAWSPISGKRSGNTIYF.

CDR3 sequence (DNA): TGTGCCTGGCAAAAGAGCTCTGGGGCCAACGTCCTGACTTTC. It encodes CAWQKSSGANVLTF. The chain is built from TRBV30 and TRBJ2-6; D remains unclear. The V and J ends lost 5 bases and 0 bases respectively, with 8 bases between them. CDR3 length: 14 amino acids. Germline lookup yields CDR1 GTSNPN and CDR2 SVGIG (reference sequence).

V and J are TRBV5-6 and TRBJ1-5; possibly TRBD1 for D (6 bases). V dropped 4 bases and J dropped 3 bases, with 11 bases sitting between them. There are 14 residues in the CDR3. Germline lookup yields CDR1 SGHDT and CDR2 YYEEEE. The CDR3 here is CASSVQGNNQPQHF. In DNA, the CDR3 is TGTGCCAGCAGCGTACAGGGAAACAATCAGCCCCAGCATTTT. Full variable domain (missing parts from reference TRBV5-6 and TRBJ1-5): DAGVTQSPTHLIKTRGQQVTLRCSPKSGHDTVSWYQQALGQGPQFIFQYYEEEERQRGNFPDRFSGHQFPNYSSELNVNALLLGDSALYLCASSVQGNNQPQHFGDGTRLSIL.

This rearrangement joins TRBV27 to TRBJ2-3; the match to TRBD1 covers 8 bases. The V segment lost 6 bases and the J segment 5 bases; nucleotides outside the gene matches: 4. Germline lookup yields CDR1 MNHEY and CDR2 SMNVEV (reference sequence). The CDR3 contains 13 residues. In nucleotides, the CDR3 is TGTGCCAGCAGGGCAGGGGGCGAAGATACGCAGTATTTT. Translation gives CASRAGGEDTQYF.

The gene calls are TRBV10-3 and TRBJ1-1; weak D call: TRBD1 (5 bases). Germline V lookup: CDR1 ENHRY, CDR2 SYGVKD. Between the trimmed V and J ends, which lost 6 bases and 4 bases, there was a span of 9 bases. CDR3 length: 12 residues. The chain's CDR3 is CAISPGGTEAFF. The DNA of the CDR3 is TGTGCCATCAGCCCCGGGGGCACTGAAGCTTTCTTT.

The CDR3 region is CASSKDTRDRGLSTF. Written as DNA, the CDR3 is TGTGCCAGCAGCAAAGATACGCGGGACAGGGGGTTATCCACCTTC. The chain joins TRBV21-1 to TRBJ1-2; TRBD1, the D gene given by the table, was not confirmed from the DNA. TRBV21-1 is tagged as a pseudogene. There are 15 residues in the CDR3.

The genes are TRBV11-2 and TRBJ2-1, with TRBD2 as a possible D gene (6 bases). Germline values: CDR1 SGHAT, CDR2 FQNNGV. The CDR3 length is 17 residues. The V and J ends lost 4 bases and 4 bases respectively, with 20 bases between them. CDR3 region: CASSSVRSSALYNEQFF. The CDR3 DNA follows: TGTGCCAGCAGCTCGGTCCGATCTAGCGCCCTATACAATGAGCAGTTCTTC.

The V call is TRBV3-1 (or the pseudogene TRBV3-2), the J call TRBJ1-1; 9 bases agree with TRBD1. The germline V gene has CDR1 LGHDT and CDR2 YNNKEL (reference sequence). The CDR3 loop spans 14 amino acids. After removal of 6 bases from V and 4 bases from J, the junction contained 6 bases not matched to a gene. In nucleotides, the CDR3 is TGTGCCAGCAGTTCTACAGGGGGCGGCACTGAAGCTTTCTTT. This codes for CASSSTGGGTEAFF.

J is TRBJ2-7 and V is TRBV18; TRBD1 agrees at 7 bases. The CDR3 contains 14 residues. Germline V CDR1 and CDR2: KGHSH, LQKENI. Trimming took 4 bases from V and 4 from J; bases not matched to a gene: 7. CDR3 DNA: TGTGCCAGCTCACGTGACAGGGTGGGGTACGAGCAGTACTTC. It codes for CASSRDRVGYEQYF.

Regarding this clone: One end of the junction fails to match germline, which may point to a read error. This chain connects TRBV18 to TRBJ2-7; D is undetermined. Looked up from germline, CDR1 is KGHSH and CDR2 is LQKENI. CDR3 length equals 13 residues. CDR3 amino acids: CASSPRASGEQYF. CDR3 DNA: TGTGCCAGCTCCCCACGGGCCTCCGGCGAGCAGTACTTC. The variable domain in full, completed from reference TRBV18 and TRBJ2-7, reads NAGVMQNPRHLVRRRGQEARLRCSPMKGHSHVYWYRQLPEEGLKFMVYLQKENIIDESGMPKERFSAEFPKEGPSILRIQQVVRGDSAAYFCASSPRASGEQYFGPGTRLTVT.

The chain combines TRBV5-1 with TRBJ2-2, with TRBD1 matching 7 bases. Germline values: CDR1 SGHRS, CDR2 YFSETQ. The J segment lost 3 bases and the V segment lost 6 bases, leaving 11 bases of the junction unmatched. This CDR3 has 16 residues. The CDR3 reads CASTPSGTGDTGELFF. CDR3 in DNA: TGCGCCAGCACCCCCTCAGGTACAGGGGACACCGGGGAGCTGTTTTTT. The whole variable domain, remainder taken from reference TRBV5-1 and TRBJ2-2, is KAGVTQTPRYLIKTRGQQVTLSCSPISGHRSVSWYQQTPGQGLQFLFEYFSETQRNKGNFPGRFSGRQFSNSRSEMNVSTLELGDSALYLCASTPSGTGDTGELFFGEGSRLTVL.

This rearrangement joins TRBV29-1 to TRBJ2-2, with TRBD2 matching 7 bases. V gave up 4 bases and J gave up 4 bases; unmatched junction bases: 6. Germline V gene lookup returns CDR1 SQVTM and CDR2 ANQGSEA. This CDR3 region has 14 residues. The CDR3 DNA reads TGCAGCGTTGCTCTAGCGGACTTCACCGGGGAGCTGTTTTTT. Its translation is CSVALADFTGELFF.

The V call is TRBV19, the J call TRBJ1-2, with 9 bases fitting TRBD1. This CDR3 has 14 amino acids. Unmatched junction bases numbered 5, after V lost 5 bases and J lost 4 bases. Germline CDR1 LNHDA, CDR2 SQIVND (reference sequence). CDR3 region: CASSSDRGGYGYTF. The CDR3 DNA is TGTGCCAGTAGTTCGGACAGGGGTGGCTATGGCTACACCTTC.

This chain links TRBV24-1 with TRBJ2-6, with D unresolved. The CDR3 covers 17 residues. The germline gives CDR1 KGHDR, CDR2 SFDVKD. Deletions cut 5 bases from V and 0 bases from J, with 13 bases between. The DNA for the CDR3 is TGTGCCACCAGTGGCAGATCAGGTTACTCTGGGGCCAACGTCCTGACTTTC. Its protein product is CATSGRSGYSGANVLTF.

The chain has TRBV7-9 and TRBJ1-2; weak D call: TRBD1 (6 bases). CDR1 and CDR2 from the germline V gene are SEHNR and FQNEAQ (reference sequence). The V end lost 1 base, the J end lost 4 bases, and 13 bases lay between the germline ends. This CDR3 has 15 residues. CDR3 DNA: TGTGCCAGCAGCTTAGGTGGCAGGGGAGTCTATGGCTACACCTTC. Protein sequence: CASSLGGRGVYGYTF.

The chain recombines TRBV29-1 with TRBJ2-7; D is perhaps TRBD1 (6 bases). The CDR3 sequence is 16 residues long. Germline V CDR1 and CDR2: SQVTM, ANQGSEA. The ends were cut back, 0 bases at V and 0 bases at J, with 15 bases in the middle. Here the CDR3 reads CSVEDPMGALSYEQYF. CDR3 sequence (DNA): TGCAGCGTTGAAGATCCCATGGGGGCCCTCTCCTACGAGCAGTACTTC.

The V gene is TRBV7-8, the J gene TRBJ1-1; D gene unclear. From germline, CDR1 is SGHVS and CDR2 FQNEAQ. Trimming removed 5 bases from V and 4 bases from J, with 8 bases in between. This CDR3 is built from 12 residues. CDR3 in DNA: TGTGCCAGCAGCCGTCATAGCACTGAAGCTTTCTTT. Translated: CASSRHSTEAFF.

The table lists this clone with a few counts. The CDR3 nucleotides are TGCAGCGTACTACAGGGAGCCAAAAACATTCAGTACTTC. Amino acids: CSVLQGAKNIQYF. The genes are TRBV29-1 and TRBJ2-4, with D tentatively TRBD1 (6 bases). The CDR3 sequence is 13 residues long. Germline CDR1 reads SQVTM; CDR2 reads ANQGSEA. V lost 6 bases and J 0 bases, leaving 9 bases between the germline ends.

The CDR3 loop reads CASSEQGVSYEQYF. The DNA for the CDR3 is TGTGCCAGCAGTGAACAGGGTGTGTCCTACGAGCAGTACTTC. The chain recombines TRBV2 with TRBJ2-7; D is perhaps TRBD1 (5 bases). CDR1 is SNHLY and CDR2 is FYNNEI in the germline V gene. V shed 2 bases and J shed 1 base, with 9 bases lying between them. There are 14 residues in the CDR3.

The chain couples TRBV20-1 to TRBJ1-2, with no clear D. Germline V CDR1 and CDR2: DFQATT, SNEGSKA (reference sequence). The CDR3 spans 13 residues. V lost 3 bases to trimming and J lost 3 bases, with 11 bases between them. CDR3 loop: CSASGGWYYGYTF. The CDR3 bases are TGCAGTGCTAGTGGCGGGTGGTACTATGGCTACACCTTC.

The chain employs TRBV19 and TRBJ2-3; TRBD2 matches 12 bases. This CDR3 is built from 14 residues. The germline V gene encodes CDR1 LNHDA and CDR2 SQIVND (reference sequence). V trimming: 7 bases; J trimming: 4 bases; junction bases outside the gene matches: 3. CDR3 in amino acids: CASMTSGSADTQYF. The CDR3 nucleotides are TGTGCCAGTATGACTAGCGGGAGTGCAGATACGCAGTATTTT.

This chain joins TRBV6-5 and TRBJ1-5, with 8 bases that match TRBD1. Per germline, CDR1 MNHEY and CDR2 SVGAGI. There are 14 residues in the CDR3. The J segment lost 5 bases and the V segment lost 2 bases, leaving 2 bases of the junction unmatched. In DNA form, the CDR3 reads TGTGCCAGCAGTTACAGCAGGGGGCATCAGCCCCAGCATTTT. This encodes CASSYSRGHQPQHF.

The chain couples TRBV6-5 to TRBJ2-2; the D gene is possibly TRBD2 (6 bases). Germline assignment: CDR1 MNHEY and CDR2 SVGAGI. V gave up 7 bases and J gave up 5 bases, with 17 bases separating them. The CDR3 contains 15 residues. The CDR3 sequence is CASTLAATGTGELFF. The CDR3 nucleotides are TGTGCCAGCACCTTAGCGGCAACGGGGACCGGGGAGCTGTTTTTT.

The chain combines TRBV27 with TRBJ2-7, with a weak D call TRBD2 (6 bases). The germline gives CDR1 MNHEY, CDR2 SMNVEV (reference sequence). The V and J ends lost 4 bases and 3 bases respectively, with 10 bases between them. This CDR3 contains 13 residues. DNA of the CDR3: TGTGCCAGCAGTTGGAGTAGCGGCTACGAGCAGTACTTC. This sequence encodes CASSWSSGYEQYF.

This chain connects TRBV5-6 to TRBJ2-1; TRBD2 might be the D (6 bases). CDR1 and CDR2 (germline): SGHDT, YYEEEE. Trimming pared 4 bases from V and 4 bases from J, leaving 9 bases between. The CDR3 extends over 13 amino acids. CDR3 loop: CASSTGLYNEQFF. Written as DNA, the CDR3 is TGTGCCAGCAGCACGGGACTTTACAATGAGCAGTTCTTC.

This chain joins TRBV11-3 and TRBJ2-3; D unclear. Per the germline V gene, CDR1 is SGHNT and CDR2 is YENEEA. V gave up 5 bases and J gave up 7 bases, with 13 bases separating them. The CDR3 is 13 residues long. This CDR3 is CASSTRHSNTQYF. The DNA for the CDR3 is TGTGCCAGCAGCACCCGACACAGTAATACGCAGTATTTT.

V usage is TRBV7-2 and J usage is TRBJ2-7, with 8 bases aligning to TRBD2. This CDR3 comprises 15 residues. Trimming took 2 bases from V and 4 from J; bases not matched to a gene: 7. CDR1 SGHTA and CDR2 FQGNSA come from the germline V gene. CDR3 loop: CASSLIRGGPYEQYF. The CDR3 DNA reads TGTGCCAGCAGCTTAATTCGGGGGGGGCCGTACGAGCAGTACTTC.

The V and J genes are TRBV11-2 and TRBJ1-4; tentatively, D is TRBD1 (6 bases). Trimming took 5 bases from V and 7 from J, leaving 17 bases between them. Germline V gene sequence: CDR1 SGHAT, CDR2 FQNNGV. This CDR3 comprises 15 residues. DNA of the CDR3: TGTGCCAGCAGCGGAACGACAGGTCGTAGTGAAAAACTGTTTTTT. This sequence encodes CASSGTTGRSEKLFF.